This T cell receptor (beta chain) was found in a study of preoperative IRX-2 immunotherapy in early breast cancer. The assay was immunoSEQ multiplex PCR, and TCRdb's table has in-frame clones only and misses some. There are tens of thousands of clones in the sample; around 90% occur only once, and around a tenth lies in the top ten. Regarding treatment: preoperative locoregional IRX-2 cytokine immunotherapy. Samples came from a phase Ib trial of preoperative locoregional IRX-2 cytokine immunotherapy. This CDR3 is 14 amino acids long. CDR1 is MNHEY and CDR2 is SMNVEV in the germline V gene (reference sequence). The V end was cut by 6 bases, the J end by 4 bases, with 15 bases between.

This clonotype was obtained from a human donor with breast cancer. The chain combines TRBV27 with TRBJ1-2; the D gene is possibly TRBD1 (6 bases). Sample collection occurred from a patient treated with IRX-2 immunotherapy. The CDR3 reads CASSPGDITYGYTF. CDR3 nucleotides: TGTGCCAGCAGCCCCGGGGACATAACCTATGGCTACACCTTC.